The 32 T cell receptor beta chains presented below share a single source sample, sequenced in a study of T cell responses to AZD1222 COVID-19 vaccine. Libraries were prepared by immunoSEQ multiplex PCR; TCRdb keeps only in-frame clonotypes and omits some of them. The sample holds about 70,000 clones; 70% to 90% are singletons and the top ten take roughly 1.2%. The specimen comprised peripheral blood, sampled 28 days after the second AZD1222 dose. Receptors were obtained from an adult who received the AZD1222 COVID-19 vaccine.

The genes are TRBV30 and TRBJ2-7; D assignment may be TRBD1 or TRBD2 (5 bases each). The V end lost 3 bases, the J end lost 7 bases, and 16 bases lay between the germline ends. Germline-derived CDR1 and CDR2 are GTSNPN and SVGIG (reference sequence). The CDR3 runs to 13 residues. CDR3 in DNA: TGTGCCTGGAGCGCCGGGGCGGGCCGGGAGCAGTACTTC. Translating it yields CAWSAGAGREQYF. The full variable domain, its missing parts supplied by reference TRBV30 and TRBJ2-7, is SQTIHQWPATLVQPVGSPLSLECTVEGTSNPNLYWYRQAAGRGLQLLFYSVGIGQISSEVPQNLSASRPQDRQFILSSKKLLLSDSGFYLCAWSAGAGREQYFGPGTRLTVT.

This chain links TRBV5-6 with TRBJ2-3; TRBD2 agrees at 8 bases. CDR3 length: 16 residues. V lost 0 bases, J lost 5 bases, and 8 bases stayed unmatched. CDR1 is SGHDT and CDR2 is YYEEEE in the germline V gene. The CDR3 region is CASSLETSATGDTQYF. The CDR3 coding sequence is TGTGCCAGCAGCTTGGAGACTAGCGCAACGGGAGATACGCAGTATTTT.

The genes are TRBV3-1 (or the pseudogene TRBV3-2) and TRBJ2-3, with 8 bases lining up with TRBD2. V dropped 0 bases and J dropped 0; count of bases not matched to a gene: 8. This CDR3 comprises 18 residues. The germline gives CDR1 LGHDT, CDR2 YNNKEL (reference sequence). Here the CDR3 DNA reads TGTGCCAGCAGCCAAGAAATACCGGGAGGGAGAAGCACAGATACGCAGTATTTT. It yields the protein CASSQEIPGGRSTDTQYF.

The gene calls are TRBV6-5 and TRBJ2-7; D might be TRBD1 or TRBD2, each matching 5 bases. Germline V lookup: CDR1 MNHEY, CDR2 SVGAGI. The CDR3 sequence is 12 residues long. V was shortened by 7 bases and J by 3 bases, with 10 bases between the two germline ends. CDR3 in DNA: TGTGCCAGCAAGACGAGGGGCTACGAGCAGTACTTC. Its protein product is CASKTRGYEQYF.

This rearrangement joins TRBV10-3 to TRBJ1-1, with 11 bases matching TRBD1. V lost 3 bases, J lost 2 bases, and 2 bases stayed unmatched. The germline V gene has CDR1 ENHRY and CDR2 SYGVKD. The CDR3 is made up of 15 amino acids. The CDR3 loop is CAISERTGGNTEAFF. CDR3 sequence (DNA): TGTGCCATCAGTGAAAGGACAGGGGGCAACACTGAAGCTTTCTTT.

This clone has a single count. The chain has TRBV7-9 and TRBJ2-5; D tentatively fits TRBD1 or TRBD2 (5 bases each). Germline V gene sequence: CDR1 SEHNR, CDR2 FQNEAQ (reference sequence). CDR3 length: 13 amino acids. V shed 5 bases and J shed 5 bases, with 12 bases lying between them. DNA for the CDR3: TGTGCCAGCAGCCGGGGCTGGGGGGAGACCCAGTACTTC. Translation gives CASSRGWGETQYF.

V and J are TRBV6-5 and TRBJ2-1; D may correspond to TRBD1 or TRBD2 (6 bases each). In germline, CDR1 is MNHEY, CDR2 SVGAGI. The CDR3 runs to 13 residues. Trimming took 8 bases from V and 4 from J, leaving 12 bases between them. CDR3 DNA: TGTGCCAGCGCGGCGGGACAATACAATGAGCAGTTCTTC. Translation gives CASAAGQYNEQFF.

The chain links TRBV2 to TRBJ1-2, with D tentatively TRBD1 (5 bases). The CDR3 runs 17 residues. Trimming removed 4 bases at V and 4 bases at J, with 22 bases between. The germline V gene encodes CDR1 SNHLY and CDR2 FYNNEI. CDR3 DNA sequence: TGTGCCAGCAGTGCCAGACTTACAGCGTCCGGGACCTATGGCTACACCTTC. Its protein product is CASSARLTASGTYGYTF.

V usage is TRBV7-9 and J usage is TRBJ2-1, with 11 nucleotides matching TRBD2. The CDR3 is 18 amino acids. Per the germline V gene, CDR1 is SEHNR and CDR2 is FQNEAQ (reference sequence). The V gene end was trimmed by 1 base and the J gene end by 0 bases; junction bases not matched to a gene: 5. The CDR3 loop reads CASSLGLAGLSSYNEQFF. In DNA form, the CDR3 reads TGTGCCAGCAGCTTAGGACTAGCGGGACTAAGCTCCTACAATGAGCAGTTCTTC.

Comments on this clone: At one of its ends the junction is not consistent with the germline gene, which may arise from a read error. This sequence joins TRBV19 and TRBJ1-6; D not certain. Germline V CDR1 and CDR2: LNHDA, SQIVND (reference sequence). The CDR3 consists of 15 residues. CDR3 bases: TGTGCCAGTAGGATAGCGGTCATGGGGAATTCACCCCTCCACTTT. Amino acids: CASRIAVMGNSPLHF.

Comment on this clone: A junction end diverges from the germline sequence, so it may reflect a read error. This chain connects TRBV7-3 to TRBJ2-7; no reliable D call. Germline CDR1 reads SGHTA; CDR2 reads FQGTGA. The CDR3 runs 15 residues. For the CDR3, the DNA is TGTGTCAGCAGCTTAAGAAGCGACGGTTCCTACGAGCAGTACTTC. This sequence encodes CVSSLRSDGSYEQYF.

The chain is built from TRBV3-1 (or the pseudogene TRBV3-2) and TRBJ1-4; D is perhaps TRBD1 (5 bases). Germline assignment: CDR1 LGHDT and CDR2 YNNKEL (reference sequence). V shed 6 bases and J shed 7 bases, with 18 bases lying between them. This CDR3 has 15 residues. CDR3 bases: TGTGCCAGCAGTTACGGGGGGACTCGGGGTGAAAAACTGTTTTTT. As protein: CASSYGGTRGEKLFF.

The chain carries TRBV2 and TRBJ2-3; 7 positions match TRBD2. The V gene end was trimmed by 11 bases and the J gene end by 4 bases; junction bases not matched to a gene: 9. The CDR3 contains 13 residues. Germline CDR1 reads SNHLY; CDR2 reads FYNNEI. The CDR3 sequence is CAGGGPSADTQYF. The DNA for the CDR3 is TGTGCCGGGGGGGGACCTTCTGCAGATACGCAGTATTTT.

The gene calls are TRBV19 and TRBJ1-6, with TRBD1 identical over 9 bases. The CDR3 has 13 residues. The germline V gene encodes CDR1 LNHDA and CDR2 SQIVND (reference sequence). Unmatched junction bases numbered 8, after V lost 7 bases and J lost 13 bases. This CDR3 reads CASMGQGYAPLHF. The CDR3 bases are TGTGCCAGTATGGGACAGGGATACGCCCCCCTCCACTTT.

The rearrangement uses TRBV7-3 and TRBJ2-1; D gene uncertain. This CDR3 comprises 13 residues. The V end lost 5 bases, the J end lost 5 bases, and 10 bases lay between the germline ends. Germline values: CDR1 SGHTA, CDR2 FQGTGA. CDR3 region: CASSPNYNNEQFF. The CDR3 nucleotides read TGTGCCAGCAGCCCGAACTATAACAATGAGCAGTTCTTC.

The rearrangement uses TRBV19 and TRBJ2-2, with 7 bases that match TRBD2. Germline values: CDR1 LNHDA, CDR2 SQIVND (reference sequence). V lost 7 bases, J lost 0 bases, and 14 bases stayed unmatched. This CDR3 is 18 amino acids long. As DNA, the CDR3 is TGTGCCAGTACCAAGCAACCGGGACTACCCTCGAACACCGGGGAGCTGTTTTTT. This translates into CASTKQPGLPSNTGELFF.

V gene TRBV7-2 combines with J gene TRBJ1-6, with 10 bases fitting TRBD1. The CDR3 spans 16 residues. CDR1 and CDR2 (germline): SGHTA, FQGNSA. The J segment lost 6 bases and the V segment lost 5 bases, leaving 7 bases of the junction unmatched. Here the CDR3 reads CASSPDRDRGNSPLHF. The CDR3 region has the DNA TGTGCCAGCAGCCCGGACCGGGACAGGGGTAATTCACCCCTCCACTTT.

The genes are TRBV7-6 and TRBJ1-2, with TRBD1 matching 8 bases. The CDR3 extends over 14 amino acids. The V gene end was trimmed by 5 bases and the J gene end by 4 bases; junction bases not matched to a gene: 6. Germline V gene sequence: CDR1 SGHVS, CDR2 FNYEAQ. CDR3: CASSPGQGLYGYTF. The CDR3 nucleotides read TGTGCCAGCAGCCCCGGACAGGGACTCTATGGCTACACCTTC.

This clone has just one count. The CDR3 spells CASSLLADTDTQYF. Here the CDR3 DNA reads TGCGCCAGCAGCTTGCTAGCTGACACAGATACGCAGTATTTT. The chain has TRBV5-1 and TRBJ2-3; D might be TRBD2 (5 bases). The CDR3 loop spans 14 amino acids. Per the germline V gene, CDR1 is SGHRS and CDR2 is YFSETQ. The ends were cut back, 1 base at V and 2 bases at J, with 8 bases in the middle.

V is TRBV11-3 and J is TRBJ2-2; 9 bases match TRBD2. J lost 4 bases, V lost 5 bases, and 5 bases had no gene match. The CDR3 sequence is 15 residues long. The germline V gene encodes CDR1 SGHNT and CDR2 YENEEA. For the CDR3, the DNA is TGTGCCAGCAGCCAATATAGCGGGAGCACCGGGGAGCTGTTTTTT. Protein sequence: CASSQYSGSTGELFF.

The V and J genes are TRBV30 and TRBJ1-6, with unresolved D. Trimming pared 0 bases from V and 9 bases from J, leaving 6 bases between. CDR1 and CDR2 from the germline V gene are GTSNPN and SVGIG (reference sequence). The CDR3 contains 12 residues. The CDR3 DNA follows: TGTGCCTGGAGTGTAATGGTTTCACCCCTCCACTTT. This encodes CAWSVMVSPLHF. The variable domain in full, completed from reference TRBV30 and TRBJ1-6, reads SQTIHQWPATLVQPVGSPLSLECTVEGTSNPNLYWYRQAAGRGLQLLFYSVGIGQISSEVPQNLSASRPQDRQFILSSKKLLLSDSGFYLCAWSVMVSPLHFGNGTRLTVT.

The sample holds a few counts of this clone. J is TRBJ1-5 and V is TRBV19, with no clear D. The CDR3 contains 16 residues. V shed 4 bases and J shed 3 bases, with 16 bases lying between them. Germline V gives CDR1 LNHDA, CDR2 SQIVND (reference sequence). In DNA form, the CDR3 reads TGTGCCAGTAGTAGTCCCAGGAATGGTTACAATCAGCCCCAGCATTTT. Translated: CASSSPRNGYNQPQHF.

A single count supports this clone. V is TRBV27 and J is TRBJ2-7; no definite D call. CDR3 size: 14 residues. Trimming removed 4 bases from V and 7 bases from J, with 17 bases in between. Germline CDR1 and CDR2: MNHEY and SMNVEV (reference sequence). The CDR3: CASSWATLTREQYF. The CDR3 region has the DNA TGTGCCAGCAGTTGGGCGACCCTCACCAGGGAGCAGTACTTC.

The V and J genes are TRBV18 and TRBJ2-3; the match to TRBD2 covers 13 bases. Germline trimming cut 5 bases from V and 0 bases from J; bases unmatched to any gene: 8. Germline values: CDR1 KGHSH, CDR2 LQKENI. The CDR3 extends over 18 amino acids. CDR3 loop: CASSSQGTSGASTDTQYF. Here the CDR3 DNA reads TGTGCCAGCTCATCACAAGGGACTAGCGGGGCTAGCACAGATACGCAGTATTTT.

The genes are TRBV18 and TRBJ1-4; 8 nucleotides agree with TRBD1. CDR1 is KGHSH, CDR2 LQKENI, per germline. V was clipped by 3 bases and J by 8 bases; unmatched bases: 5. The CDR3 has 14 residues. This chain's CDR3 is CASSPQGAGEKLFF. In DNA, the CDR3 is TGTGCCAGCTCACCCCAGGGGGCTGGGGAAAAACTGTTTTTT.

The chain links TRBV11-2 to TRBJ2-7; D may be TRBD1 or TRBD2 (6 bases each). In germline, CDR1 is SGHAT, CDR2 FQNNGV. The CDR3 has 15 residues. Trimming removed 5 bases from V and 2 bases from J, with 16 bases in between. The CDR3 protein is CASSDRGGTAYEQYF. The DNA of the CDR3 is TGTGCCAGCAGCGACCGAGGGGGGACCGCCTACGAGCAGTACTTC.

The V gene is TRBV6-5, the J gene TRBJ1-5; TRBD1 might be the D (6 bases). V lost 6 bases to trimming and J lost 1 base, with 10 bases between them. Germline V gives CDR1 MNHEY, CDR2 SVGAGI. The CDR3 is 14 amino acids. In DNA, the CDR3 is TGTGCCAGCAGGCGGGGGGCGAGCAATCAGCCCCAGCATTTT. Protein product: CASRRGASNQPQHF.

This rearrangement joins TRBV6-1 to TRBJ2-7, with 8 bases identical to TRBD2. CDR3 length equals 14 residues. CDR1 and CDR2 from the germline V gene are MNHNS and SASEGT. Trimming at V came to 3 bases and at J to 2 bases, leaving 3 bases not matched to a gene. Here the CDR3 reads CASSDQAGAYEQYF. CDR3 coding DNA: TGTGCCAGCAGTGATCAAGCGGGGGCCTACGAGCAGTACTTC.

V gene TRBV9 combines with J gene TRBJ2-1; 9 bases align to TRBD1. The CDR3 length is 16 residues. V dropped 0 bases and J dropped 4; count of bases not matched to a gene: 5. Germline assignment: CDR1 SGDLS and CDR2 YYNGEE. The CDR3 DNA is TGTGCCAGCAGCGTAGGCTGGACAGGGGAGTACAATGAGCAGTTCTTC. As protein: CASSVGWTGEYNEQFF.

The V and J genes are TRBV5-1 and TRBJ1-5; D gene uncertain. CDR3 length: 13 residues. The germline V gene has CDR1 SGHRS and CDR2 YFSETQ. Trimming took 5 bases from V and 7 from J, leaving 13 bases between them. The CDR3 nucleotides read TGCGCCAGCAGACGAGTCCCCGGCCAGCCCCAGCATTTT. Translating gives CASRRVPGQPQHF.

The rearrangement joins TRBV11-2 to TRBJ2-1; TRBD2 matches at 9 bases. The CDR3 totals 18 residues. Trimming cost V 5 bases and J 8 bases; bases outside gene matches: 19. Germline lookup yields CDR1 SGHAT and CDR2 FQNNGV. The CDR3: CASSPPTRVAGVIDEQFF. CDR3 sequence (DNA): TGTGCCAGCAGCCCCCCCACTAGGGTAGCGGGAGTTATAGATGAGCAGTTCTTC.

This chain uses TRBV27 with TRBJ2-1; no firm D call. CDR1 is MNHEY, CDR2 SMNVEV, per germline (reference sequence). The V and J ends lost 6 bases and 4 bases respectively, with 10 bases between them. CDR3 length equals 13 residues. The CDR3 DNA reads as TGTGCCAGCAGGCGTACCGCTTACAATGAGCAGTTCTTC. Its protein is CASRRTAYNEQFF.